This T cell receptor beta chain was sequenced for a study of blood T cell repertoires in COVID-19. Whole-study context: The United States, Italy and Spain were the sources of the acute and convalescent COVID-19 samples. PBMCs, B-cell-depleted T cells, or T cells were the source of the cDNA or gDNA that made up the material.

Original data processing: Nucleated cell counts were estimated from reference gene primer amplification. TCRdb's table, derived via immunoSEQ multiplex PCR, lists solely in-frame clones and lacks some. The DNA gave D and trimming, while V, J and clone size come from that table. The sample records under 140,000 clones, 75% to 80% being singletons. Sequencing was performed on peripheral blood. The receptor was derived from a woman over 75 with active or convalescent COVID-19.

CDR3 protein: CASSPGQGMDSPLHF. The CDR3 nucleotides read TGTGCCAGCTCACCCGGACAGGGGATGGACTCACCCCTCCACTTT. This chain joins TRBV18 and TRBJ1-6, with TRBD1 identical over 9 bases. The CDR3 length is 15 residues. J was trimmed by 10 bases and V by 3 bases; bases with no gene match: 7. Germline V gene sequence: CDR1 KGHSH, CDR2 LQKENI.